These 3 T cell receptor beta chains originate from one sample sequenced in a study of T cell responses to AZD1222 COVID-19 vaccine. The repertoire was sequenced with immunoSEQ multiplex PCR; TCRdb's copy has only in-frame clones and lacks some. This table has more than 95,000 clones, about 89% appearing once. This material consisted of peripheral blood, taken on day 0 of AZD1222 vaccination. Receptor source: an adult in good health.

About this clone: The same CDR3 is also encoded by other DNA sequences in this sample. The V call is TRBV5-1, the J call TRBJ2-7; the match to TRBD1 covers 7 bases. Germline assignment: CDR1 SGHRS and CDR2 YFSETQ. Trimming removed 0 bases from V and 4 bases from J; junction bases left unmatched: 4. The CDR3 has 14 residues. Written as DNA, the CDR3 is TGCGCCAGCAGCTTGGAACAGGGGATTTACGAGCAGTACTTC. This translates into CASSLEQGIYEQYF.

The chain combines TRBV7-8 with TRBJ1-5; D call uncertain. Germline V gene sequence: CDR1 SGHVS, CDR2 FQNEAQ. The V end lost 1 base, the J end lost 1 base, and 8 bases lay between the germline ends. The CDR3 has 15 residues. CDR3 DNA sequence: TGTGCCAGCAGCTTAGTTGGAAGGAGCAATCAGCCCCAGCATTTT. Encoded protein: CASSLVGRSNQPQHF. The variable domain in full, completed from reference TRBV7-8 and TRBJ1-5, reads GAGVSQSPRYKVAKRGQDVALRCDPISGHVSLFWYQQALGQGPEFLTYFQNEAQLDKSGLPSDRFFAERPEGSVSTLKIQRTQQEDSAVYLCASSLVGRSNQPQHFGDGTRLSIL.

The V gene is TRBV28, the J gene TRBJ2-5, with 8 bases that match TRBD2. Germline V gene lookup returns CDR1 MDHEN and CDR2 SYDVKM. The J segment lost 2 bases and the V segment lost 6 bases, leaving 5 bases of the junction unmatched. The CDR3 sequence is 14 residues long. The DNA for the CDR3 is TGTGCCAGCAGCCCCCGGGGGGGGCAAGAGACCCAGTACTTC. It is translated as CASSPRGGQETQYF.